A single sample gave rise to the 3 T cell receptor beta chains below, sequenced in a study of glioma-infiltrating T cells after dendritic cell vaccination. TCRdb keeps only in-frame clones here, not all; method: immunoSEQ multiplex PCR. The sample yields approximately 82,000 clones, roughly 90% seen once. The sample was blood, taken before dendritic cell vaccination. Receptors originate from a human donor with glioblastoma.

CDR3 sequence (DNA): TGTGCCAGCAGCTTTGAGACTTCGGGCTATGGCTACACCTTC. Protein: CASSFETSGYGYTF. The V call is TRBV5-4, the J call TRBJ1-2; D gene ambiguous. The germline CDR1 and CDR2 sequences are SGHNT and YYREEE (reference sequence). The V gene lost 2 bases and the J gene lost 4 bases, with 12 bases spanning the gap. CDR3 size: 14 residues. The variable domain in full, with the rest retrieved from reference TRBV5-4 and TRBJ1-2, is ETGVTQSPTHLIKTRGQQVTLRCSSQSGHNTVSWYQQALGQGPQFIFQYYREEENGRGNFPPRFSGLQFPNYSSELNVNALELDDSALYLCASSFETSGYGYTFGSGTRLTVV.

The chain uses TRBV4-2 and TRBJ1-3; D unclear. The V and J ends lost 1 base and 0 bases respectively, with 13 bases between them. Germline loops: CDR1 LGHNA, CDR2 YNFKEQ. The CDR3 consists of 17 residues. CDR3 sequence reads: CASSQGSALSSGNTIYF. In DNA, the CDR3 is TGTGCCAGCAGCCAAGGTAGTGCATTGAGCTCTGGAAACACCATATATTTT.

The chain is built from TRBV18 and TRBJ2-7, with TRBD1 as a possible D gene (7 bases). This CDR3 has 15 amino acids. The V end lost 2 bases, the J end lost 12 bases, and 23 bases lay between the germline ends. CDR1 is KGHSH and CDR2 is LQKENI in the germline V gene. The CDR3 region is CASSPASGQRKEGYF. The CDR3 nucleotides are TGTGCCAGCTCACCAGCCTCGGGACAGCGAAAGGAGGGGTACTTC.